Below are 26 T cell receptor beta chains sequenced from a single sample in a study of cytomegalovirus exposure and HLA in healthy donors. The primer mix had 60 Vbeta and 13 Jbeta primers. Generated by immunoSEQ multiplex PCR, the TCRdb table keeps only in-frame clones and is missing some. The sample shows around 130,000 clones, 8.5% of them seen only once. Material: PBMCs. The source of these receptors is a man in his forties in good health and CMV-seronegative.

The chain has TRBV7-8 and TRBJ1-5; D is unresolved. Looked up from germline, CDR1 is SGHVS and CDR2 is FQNEAQ. Deletions cut 5 bases from V and 5 bases from J, with 10 bases between. There are 13 residues in the CDR3. The CDR3 loop is CASSRGRYQPQHF. The CDR3 DNA sequence: TGTGCCAGCAGCCGCGGAAGGTATCAGCCCCAGCATTTT.

This clone appeared a single time. Here the CDR3 reads CAWERGLYEQYF. CDR3 bases: TGTGCCTGGGAAAGGGGCCTCTACGAGCAGTACTTC. The gene calls are TRBV30 and TRBJ2-7; D is possibly TRBD1 (5 bases). The germline V gene encodes CDR1 GTSNPN and CDR2 SVGIG (reference sequence). This CDR3 is 12 amino acids long. V was clipped by 5 bases and J by 3 bases, with 11 bases between them.

This clone was counted between two and nine times. The chain carries TRBV29-1 and TRBJ1-2; a possible D gene is TRBD1 (5 bases). The CDR3 runs to 10 residues. Germline CDR1 and CDR2: SQVTM and ANQGSEA. Trimming cost V 5 bases and J 7 bases, with 8 bases left between them. Written as DNA, the CDR3 is TGCAGCGTTCCAGACAGTGGCTACACCTTC. Protein product: CSVPDSGYTF.

This clone was detected a few times. The chain carries TRBV6-1 and TRBJ1-5; 8 bases agree with TRBD1. V trimming: 1 base; J trimming: 6 bases; junction bases outside the gene matches: 5. CDR3 length equals 15 residues. From germline, CDR1 is MNHNS and CDR2 SASEGT. The CDR3 nucleotides read TGTGCCAGCAGTGAAGGAGGGACAGGTCTTCAGCCCCAGCATTTT. Its translation is CASSEGGTGLQPQHF.

This chain links TRBV2 with TRBJ1-2; D is possibly TRBD1 (5 bases). Looked up from germline, CDR1 is SNHLY and CDR2 is FYNNEI. Trimming removed 8 bases at V and 4 bases at J, with 17 bases between. CDR3 length: 14 residues. CDR3 bases: TGTGCCAGCTTTTTACTTAGGGGTCTCTATGGCTACACCTTC. This codes for CASFLLRGLYGYTF.

The V gene is TRBV11-2, the J gene TRBJ2-3, with a tentative D call TRBD1 (5 bases). Germline V lookup: CDR1 SGHAT, CDR2 FQNNGV. Trimming cost V 6 bases and J 6 bases, with 13 bases left between them. The CDR3 length is 13 residues. As DNA, the CDR3 is TGTGCCAGCAGTCTTACAGGCATCGATACGCAGTATTTT. It codes for CASSLTGIDTQYF.

The V gene is TRBV6-1, the J gene TRBJ1-1, with D perhaps matching TRBD1 (6 bases). The CDR3 runs 14 residues. Germline lookup yields CDR1 MNHNS and CDR2 SASEGT. Trimming removed 6 bases at V and 4 bases at J, with 15 bases between. This CDR3 is CASSPGTLSTEAFF. The CDR3, as DNA: TGTGCCAGCAGCCCCGGGACACTTAGCACTGAAGCTTTCTTT.

V usage is TRBV6-6 and J usage is TRBJ1-4; maybe TRBD1 (5 bases). The CDR3 consists of 11 residues. The V end lost 8 bases, the J end lost 8 bases, and 9 bases lay between the germline ends. Germline assignment: CDR1 MNHNY and CDR2 SVGAGI (reference sequence). This CDR3 reads CASGAEEKLFF. CDR3 sequence (DNA): TGTGCCAGCGGGGCGGAGGAAAAACTGTTTTTT.

Here the CDR3 reads CASSPGNLVNYGYTF. Here the CDR3 DNA reads TGTGCCAGCAGCCCGGGGAATCTTGTTAACTATGGCTACACCTTC. The chain joins TRBV14 to TRBJ1-2; unclear D gene. Germline CDR1 is SGHDN and CDR2 is FVKESK. Trimming stripped 4 bases from V and 1 base from J, with 13 bases between. The CDR3 length is 15 residues.

This clone has only a few counts. The chain uses TRBV2 and TRBJ2-7; D gene uncertain. In germline, CDR1 is SNHLY, CDR2 FYNNEI. The CDR3 covers 11 residues. The CDR3 nucleotides read TGTGCGTCCAGGAAAACCTACGAGCAGTACTTC. This sequence encodes CASRKTYEQYF.

This clone was counted only a few times. V gene TRBV13 combines with J gene TRBJ2-3; 10 bases line up with TRBD2. V lost 0 bases to trimming and J lost 2 bases; unmatched junction nucleotides: 5. Germline CDR1 PRHDT, CDR2 FYEKMQ (reference sequence). CDR3 length equals 17 residues. The CDR3 reads CASSLGRTSGDTDTQYF. The CDR3 DNA sequence: TGTGCCAGCAGCTTAGGACGGACTAGCGGAGACACAGATACGCAGTATTTT.

This clone was seen only a few times. The chain combines TRBV6-5 with TRBJ1-2; the D gene is possibly TRBD1 (5 bases). Per the germline V gene, CDR1 is MNHEY and CDR2 is SVGAGI. The CDR3 sequence is 14 residues long. Trimming cost V 6 bases and J 4 bases, with 15 bases left between them. CDR3 sequence: CASSQSGLSYGYTF. In DNA, the CDR3 is TGTGCCAGCAGCCAGTCGGGACTGAGCTATGGCTACACCTTC.

This rearrangement joins TRBV4-1 to TRBJ2-1, with D possibly being TRBD2 (5 bases). V was pared by 1 base and J by 4 bases, with 8 bases between. The CDR3 is 14 amino acids. Germline V lookup: CDR1 MGHRA, CDR2 YSYEKL. The CDR3 region has the DNA TGCGCCAGCAGCCAAGCCCCGGGGTACAATGAGCAGTTCTTC. As protein: CASSQAPGYNEQFF.

The V call is TRBV7-2, the J call TRBJ1-1, with TRBD1 as a possible D gene (6 bases). Germline lookup yields CDR1 SGHTA and CDR2 FQGNSA. The ends were cut back, 3 bases at V and 11 bases at J, with 22 bases in the middle. The CDR3 loop spans 15 amino acids. CDR3 region: CASSFAAGDRIGAFF. In DNA form, the CDR3 reads TGTGCCAGCAGCTTCGCTGCAGGGGACCGGATAGGGGCTTTCTTT.

This clone was found a few times. This chain uses TRBV7-9 with TRBJ2-1, with 10 bases that match TRBD2. The length of the CDR3 is 15 residues. V lost 4 bases and J lost 2; bases outside the gene matches: 2. The germline V gene encodes CDR1 SEHNR and CDR2 FQNEAQ (reference sequence). The CDR3: CASSSTSGAYNEQFF. The DNA of the CDR3 is TGTGCCAGCAGCTCCACTAGCGGGGCCTACAATGAGCAGTTCTTC. Drawing the rest from reference TRBV7-9 and TRBJ2-1, the complete variable domain is DTGVSQNPRHKITKRGQNVTFRCDPISEHNRLYWYRQTLGQGPEFLTYFQNEAQLEKSRLLSDRFSAERPKGSFSTLEIQRTEQGDSAMYLCASSSTSGAYNEQFFGPGTRLTVL.

V and J are TRBV12-5 and TRBJ1-5; D might be TRBD1 (6 bases). The CDR3 sequence is 17 residues long. Germline V lookup: CDR1 LGHNT, CDR2 FRNRAP. V was cut by 0 bases and J by 2 bases, with 14 bases left in between. CDR3 amino acids: CASGLVTQGMGNQPQHF. CDR3 in DNA: TGTGCTAGTGGTTTGGTCACCCAGGGGATGGGCAATCAGCCCCAGCATTTT.

This clone was picked up a small number of times. The V call is TRBV7-9, the J call TRBJ2-3; D remains ambiguous. Germline assignment: CDR1 SEHNR and CDR2 FQNEAQ (reference sequence). V gave up 5 bases and J gave up 6 bases, with 12 bases separating them. The CDR3 length is 13 residues. The CDR3 DNA sequence: TGTGCCAGCAGCCTCTCGACGGAGGATACGCAGTATTTT. It is translated as CASSLSTEDTQYF.

This clone was seen a few times. The CDR3 sequence: CASSQDRGGPFGYTF. In nucleotides, the CDR3 is TGTGCCAGCAGCCAAGATCGGGGGGGTCCTTTTGGCTACACCTTC. J is TRBJ1-2 and V is TRBV14, with D maybe TRBD1 (5 bases). In germline, CDR1 is SGHDN, CDR2 FVKESK. Trimming removed 0 bases at V and 7 bases at J, with 15 bases between. The CDR3 is made up of 15 amino acids.

This clone came up a few times. The chain links TRBV6-1 to TRBJ2-1; 12 positions agree with TRBD2. CDR3 length: 16 amino acids. With V trimmed by 0 bases and J by 9 bases, 6 bases remained unmatched. Germline V gene data show CDR1 as MNHNS and CDR2 as SASEGT. The CDR3 region has the DNA TGTGCCAGCAGTGAAGCGCGGGCTAGCGGGGGGGTTGAGCAGTTCTTC. It encodes CASSEARASGGVEQFF.

Concerning this clone: Other DNA sequences of this sample code for an identical CDR3. The chain carries TRBV6-5 and TRBJ2-7; D is possibly TRBD1 (6 bases). V shed 8 bases and J shed 4 bases, with 15 bases lying between them. CDR1 is MNHEY and CDR2 is SVGAGI in the germline V gene. This CDR3 has 13 amino acids. The CDR3 DNA sequence: TGTGCCAGCGGGGGCAGGGCAGGTTACGAGCAGTACTTC. It yields the protein CASGGRAGYEQYF.

The chain carries TRBV11-3 and TRBJ2-3; D not certain. Germline CDR1 and CDR2: SGHNT and YENEEA. The CDR3 contains 13 residues. V was pared by 4 bases and J by 4 bases, with 9 bases between. CDR3: CASSSLEADTQYF. CDR3 DNA sequence: TGTGCCAGCAGCTCCCTAGAGGCAGATACGCAGTATTTT.

The rearrangement links TRBV12-5 to TRBJ2-3; 13 nucleotides align to TRBD2. V shed 3 bases, J shed 5 bases, and the junction held 5 bases outside the gene matches. Germline CDR1 is LGHNT and CDR2 is FRNRAP. CDR3 size: 16 residues. This CDR3 is CASGFWTSGGIDTQYF. The CDR3 DNA sequence: TGTGCTAGTGGTTTTTGGACTAGCGGGGGCATAGATACGCAGTATTTT.

This clone was observed a few times. The CDR3 loop reads CASSLVSAGGELFF. DNA of the CDR3: TGTGCCAGCAGCTTAGTCTCCGCGGGGGGGGAGCTGTTTTTT. The chain links TRBV11-2 to TRBJ2-2, with D perhaps matching TRBD2 (6 bases). The CDR3 runs to 14 residues. CDR1 SGHAT and CDR2 FQNNGV come from the germline V gene. The V end lost 1 base, the J end lost 8 bases, and 11 bases lay between the germline ends.

This chain joins TRBV5-1 and TRBJ2-3, with D hard to call. The CDR3 runs 14 residues. V was clipped by 4 bases and J by 1 base, with 10 bases between them. Germline V gene data show CDR1 as SGHRS and CDR2 as YFSETQ. CDR3 DNA sequence: TGCGCCAGCAGCCCCTCGCTACGCACAGATACGCAGTATTTT. It encodes CASSPSLRTDTQYF.

The rearrangement uses TRBV28 and TRBJ1-3; D gene uncertain. From germline, CDR1 is MDHEN and CDR2 SYDVKM. Trimming shortened V by 4 bases and J by 1 base, and 11 bases separated the two germline ends. The CDR3 is made up of 15 amino acids. The CDR3 DNA sequence: TGTGCCAGCAGTTCGAGGGTCTTGTCTGGAAACACCATATATTTT. Translation gives CASSSRVLSGNTIYF.

This sequence joins TRBV6-1 and TRBJ2-3; D is ambiguous. This CDR3 is built from 15 residues. V was trimmed by 5 bases and J by 2 bases, leaving 14 bases between them. Per germline, CDR1 MNHNS and CDR2 SASEGT. CDR3 nucleotide sequence: TGTGCCAGCAGTACCCCTCGAGCGCCCACAGATACGCAGTATTTT. Translating gives CASSTPRAPTDTQYF.